The T cell receptor beta chain under discussion was sequenced for a study of T cells in Graves' hyperthyroidism and ophthalmopathy. Overall study results and limits: Ophthalmopathy cases were set apart from stable hyperthyroidism by a 13 V-J model.

This clonotype was detected ten times or more. No antigen is known for it. Amplified TCR beta CDR3 regions derived from RNA transcripts. The HTBI primer set was used in a first-round RT-PCR of the TCR CDR3. TCRdb analysed the multiplex PCR reads with MiXCR anew, one entry per CDR3 protein. The table records 340,000 or so distinct CDR3 sequences, 18% of them present only once. Diagnoses used clinical symptoms, serum thyroxine and TRAb, thyroid ultrasound and orbital computed tomography. Sequenced: blood. This TCR was recovered from a woman aged 45-65 years with Graves' hyperthyroidism.

In DNA, the CDR3 is TGTGCCACCAGTGACGCCCTGGGTGGTGGCGACTCCTACAATGAGCAGTTCTTC. Translated, it gives CATSDALGGGDSYNEQFF. The chain combines TRBV24-1 with TRBJ2-1; D is unresolved. Germline V gene data show CDR1 as KGHDR and CDR2 as SFDVKD. Trimming stripped 4 bases from V and 0 bases from J, with 18 bases between. The CDR3 extends over 18 amino acids.